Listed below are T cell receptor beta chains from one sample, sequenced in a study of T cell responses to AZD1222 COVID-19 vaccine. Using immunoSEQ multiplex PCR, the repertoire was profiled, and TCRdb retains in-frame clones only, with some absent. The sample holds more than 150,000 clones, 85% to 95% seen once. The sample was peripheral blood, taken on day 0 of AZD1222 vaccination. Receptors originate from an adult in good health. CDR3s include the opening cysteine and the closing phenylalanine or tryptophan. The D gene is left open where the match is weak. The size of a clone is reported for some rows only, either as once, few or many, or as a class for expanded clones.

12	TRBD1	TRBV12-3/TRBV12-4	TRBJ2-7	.	CASSQTGYEQYF	TGTGCCAGCAGTCAGACAGGGTACGAGCAGTACTTC
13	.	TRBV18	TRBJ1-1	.	CASSPQGRTEAFF	TGTGCCAGCTCACCGCAGGGGCGCACTGAAGCTTTCTTT
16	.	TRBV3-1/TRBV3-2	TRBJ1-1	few	CASSRPPGQANTEAFF	TGTGCCAGCAGCCGACCTCCGGGACAAGCGAACACTGAAGCTTTCTTT
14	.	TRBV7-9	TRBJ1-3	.	CASRAGPSGNTIYF	TGTGCCAGCAGAGCCGGGCCCTCTGGAAACACCATATATTTT
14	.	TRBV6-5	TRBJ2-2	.	CASVVGLNTGELFF	TGTGCCAGCGTGGTTGGGTTAAACACCGGGGAGCTGTTTTTT
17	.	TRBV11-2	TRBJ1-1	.	CASSHSIWTASNTEAFF	TGTGCCAGCAGCCACTCGATCTGGACAGCCTCGAACACTGAAGCTTTCTTT
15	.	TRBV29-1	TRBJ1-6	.	CSVESGASRNSPLHF	TGCAGCGTTGAAAGTGGAGCGTCGCGGAATTCACCCCTCCACTTT
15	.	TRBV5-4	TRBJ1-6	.	CASSFSGSYNSPLHF	TGTGCCAGCAGCTTCTCTGGTTCCTATAATTCACCCCTCCACTTT
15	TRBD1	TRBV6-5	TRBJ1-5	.	CASSQPGQVNQPQHF	TGTGCCAGCAGCCAACCGGGACAGGTCAATCAGCCCCAGCATTTT
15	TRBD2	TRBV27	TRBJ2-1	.	CASRAGLAEYNEQFF	TGTGCCAGCAGAGCGGGACTAGCAGAATACAATGAGCAGTTCTTC
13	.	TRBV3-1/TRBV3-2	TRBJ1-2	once	CASSHDPGGGYTF	TGTGCCAGCAGCCATGACCCTGGGGGTGGCTACACCTTC
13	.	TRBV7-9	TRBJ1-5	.	CASSLQNNQPQHF	TGTGCCAGCAGCCTGCAAAACAATCAGCCCCAGCATTTT